This T cell receptor (beta chain) was captured by sequencing in a study of cytomegalovirus exposure and HLA in healthy donors. Looking at the study overall: HLA-typed donors were the source of around 77 million unique TCRs held in an early data release.

With 0 bases removed from V and 4 bases from J, the gap between germline ends came to 5 bases. This CDR3 region has 13 residues. Germline V gene sequence: CDR1 SGHTA, CDR2 FQGTGA. This clone showed up just once. It was with 60 Vbeta and 13 Jbeta primers that the PCR ran. Repertoires were generated with immunoSEQ multiplex PCR, while TCRdb's copy carries only in-frame clones and drops some. The repertoire holds more than 40,000 clones, around 85% seen once, with approximately 2.8% in the top ten. This TCR derives from a man aged 45-65 years in good health and CMV-seronegative. The chain combines TRBV7-3 with TRBJ2-3; possible D gene TRBD1, 5 bases. The sample consisted of PBMCs. CDR3 nucleotide sequence: TGTGCCAGCAGCTTAACGGGGCCAGATACGCAGTATTTT. Amino acids: CASSLTGPDTQYF. Full variable domain (missing parts from reference TRBV7-3 and TRBJ2-3): GAGVSQTPSNKVTEKGKYVELRCDPISGHTALYWYRQSLGQGPEFLIYFQGTGAADDSGLPNDRFFAVRPEGSVSTLKIQRTERGDSAVYLCASSLTGPDTQYFGPGTRLTVL.